The 4 T cell receptor beta chains in this list originate from one sample, sequenced in a study. TCRdb re-analysed the 5' RACE reads in MiXCR, keeping a single row per CDR3 protein. The table includes about 40,000 distinct CDR3 sequences, less than 25% detected once. Treg sorting used a CD4+CD25+CD127-/low gate. The sequenced sample was Tregs sorted from blood. The receptors here all came from a female donor with breast cancer.

This clonotype turned up a few times. J is TRBJ2-3 and V is TRBV7-9; maybe TRBD2 (6 bases). CDR1 and CDR2 from the germline V gene are SEHNR and FQNEAQ (reference sequence). The CDR3 extends over 15 amino acids. Trimming pared 3 bases from V and 1 base from J, leaving 11 bases between. CDR3 DNA sequence: TGTGCCAGCAGCTTCGGCGGAGGGGGCACAGATACGCAGTATTTT. Protein: CASSFGGGGTDTQYF.

There are a few counts of this clonotype. The chain is built from TRBV20-1 and TRBJ2-3, with 16 bases matching TRBD2. The CDR3 consists of 20 residues. Germline assignment: CDR1 DFQATT and CDR2 SNEGSKA (reference sequence). J lost 2 bases, V lost 1 base, and 12 bases had no gene match. CDR3 in amino acids: CSARVLAGTSGRELTDTQYF. Here the CDR3 DNA reads TGCAGTGCTAGAGTCCTGGCCGGGACTAGCGGGAGGGAGCTCACAGATACGCAGTATTTT.

There are many counts of this clonotype. The rearrangement links TRBV4-1 to TRBJ2-1; unclear D gene. V lost 0 bases and J lost 3, with 6 bases in between. The CDR3 is 14 residues long. Germline V gene lookup returns CDR1 MGHRA and CDR2 YSYEKL. The CDR3 loop reads CASSQDSVYNEQFF. The CDR3 DNA is TGCGCCAGCAGCCAAGATTCCGTCTACAATGAGCAGTTCTTC.

V and J are TRBV20-1 and TRBJ2-7, with D uncertain. Germline V gene lookup returns CDR1 DFQATT and CDR2 SNEGSKA (reference sequence). This CDR3 region has 15 residues. Trimming shortened V by 8 bases and J by 2 bases, and 22 bases separated the two germline ends. DNA of the CDR3: TGCAGTACTGGCCCGTTGGTGGGCCAGGCCTACGAGCAGTACTTC. Its translation is CSTGPLVGQAYEQYF.